In this sample, the clone carrying this T cell receptor beta chain turned up once. Antigen unknown. The data derive from a study of T cell responses to AZD1222 COVID-19 vaccine. This table comes from immunoSEQ multiplex PCR, and its TCRdb copy is limited to in-frame clones, with some not included. This repertoire shows approximately 50,000 clones, roughly three quarters found once; its top ten account for 4% to 5%. Study-wide results and caveats: Repertoire sampling occurred only after the peak T cell response. Reportedly, nearly half of unique spike TCRs recognized epitopes outside B.1.351/B.1.1.7 mutations. CD4 TCRs associated with vaccination spanned spike, dominating at 160-218 and 743-854.

The germline V gene has CDR1 LNHDA and CDR2 SQIVND (reference sequence). The CDR3 has 16 amino acids. Trimming took 5 bases from V and 4 from J; bases not matched to a gene: 10. The V and J genes are TRBV19 and TRBJ2-1, with TRBD1 identical over 8 bases. The material was peripheral blood, obtained 28 days after the second AZD1222 dose. The clonotype originates from an adult who received the AZD1222 COVID-19 vaccine. CDR3 amino acids: CASSAPGQGYYNEQFF. The CDR3 DNA follows: TGTGCCAGTAGTGCCCCAGGACAGGGCTATTACAATGAGCAGTTCTTC.